This T cell receptor beta chain was obtained from a study of CD8 T cells in Susac syndrome. The authors sequenced TCR beta from blood CD8+ and CD4+ T cells. V was cut by 10 bases and J by 8 bases, with 23 bases left in between. CDR1 and CDR2 (germline): ENHRY, SYGVKD. There are 14 residues in the CDR3. The RNA input was about 0.45 to 1 ug, and it was reverse transcribed with random hexamers. TCRdb re-called the immunoSEQ multiplex PCR reads through MiXCR, storing one row per CDR3 protein. The repertoire includes about 180,000 distinct CDR3 sequences, 90% to 97% of them detected once, and 0.095% to 0.15% sits in the top ten.

This clonotype originated in a human donor with Susac syndrome. The rearrangement joins TRBV10-3 to TRBJ1-1; the D is unclear. The sequenced material came from CD4+ T cells from PBMCs. As DNA, the CDR3 is TGTGCCACCTTCACCACAATTAGAAATGGAGAAGCTTTCTTT. As protein: CATFTTIRNGEAFF.